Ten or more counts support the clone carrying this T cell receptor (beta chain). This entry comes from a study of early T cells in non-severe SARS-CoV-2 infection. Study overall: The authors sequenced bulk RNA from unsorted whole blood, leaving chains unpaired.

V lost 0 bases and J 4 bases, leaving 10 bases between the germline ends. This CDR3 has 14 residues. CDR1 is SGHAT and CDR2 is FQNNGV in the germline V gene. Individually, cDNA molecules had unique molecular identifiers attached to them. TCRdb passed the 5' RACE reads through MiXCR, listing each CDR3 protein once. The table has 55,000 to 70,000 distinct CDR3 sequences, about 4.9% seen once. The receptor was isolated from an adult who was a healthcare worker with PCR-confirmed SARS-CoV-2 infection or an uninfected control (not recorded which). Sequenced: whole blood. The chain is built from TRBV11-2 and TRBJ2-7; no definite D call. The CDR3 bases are TGTGCCAGCAGCTTAGACCCGCAGGAGTACGAGCAGTACTTC. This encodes CASSLDPQEYEQYF.